The clone carrying this TCR beta chain has only a few counts. What it binds is unknown. Germline assignment: CDR1 MNHNS and CDR2 SASEGT. Unmatched junction bases numbered 7, after V lost 7 bases and J lost 3 bases. This CDR3 region has 15 residues. This sample was included in a study of vaccination and CD4 T cells after COVID-19. Background on the study: Diagnosis preceded the drawing of post-COVID samples by a median approximately 110 days (range 35 to 161).

Regarding treatment: roughly ten-day PBMC culture with coronavirus spike peptide pools or control peptides (ViraFEST assay). Sequencing of cultured CD4+ T cell DNA used the Oncomine TCR Beta short-read assay. Using its own MiXCR run on the PCR reads, TCRdb lists one record per CDR3 protein. The data show thousands of distinct CDR3 sequences, around 50% seen once. The receptor was isolated from a human donor who had recovered from COVID-19. Sequenced sample: CD4+ T cells from blood, cultured in vitro. The rearrangement uses TRBV6-1 and TRBJ2-5, with 11 bases fitting TRBD2. The CDR3 DNA sequence: TGTGCCAGCACCCAGGGTAGCGGGAGGGAAGAGACCCAGTACTTC. Its translation: CASTQGSGREETQYF.